This T cell receptor beta chain was profiled in a study of T cells in Graves' hyperthyroidism and ophthalmopathy. About the research overall: Prior to any treatment, at the point of initial diagnosis, peripheral blood was collected. Regarding the study as a whole: Most thyroid clonotypes expanded above 0.001 appeared in blood too. The authors' 13 V-J model separated ophthalmopathy from stable hyperthyroidism.

This clonotype was found a few times. The antigen remains undetermined. Template material for amplifying TCR beta CDR3 regions consisted of RNA transcripts. The HTBI primer set was used in a first-round RT-PCR of the TCR CDR3. TCRdb analysed the multiplex PCR reads with MiXCR anew, one entry per CDR3 protein. This sample has roughly 420,000 distinct CDR3 sequences, with roughly an eighth found just once. The V segment lost 1 base and the J segment 10 bases; nucleotides outside the gene matches: 14. The CDR3 extends over 17 amino acids. The germline CDR1 and CDR2 sequences are LGHNA and YNFKEQ. The receptor's source is a young woman with Graves' hyperthyroidism. V is TRBV4-2 and J is TRBJ2-1; 9 bases fit TRBD2. The sample taken for sequencing was blood. The CDR3 loop is CASSQVLAGAVLLEQFF. CDR3 DNA sequence: TGTGCCAGCAGCCAAGTTTTAGCGGGAGCGGTCCTTTTAGAGCAGTTCTTC.